This TCR beta chain was profiled in a study of monozygotic twins with inflammatory bowel disease. This CDR3 region has 13 residues. In germline, CDR1 is ENHRY, CDR2 SYGVKD. Study-wide findings and caveats: Healthy twins showed more clonotype sharing with others than IBD patients, especially patients with disease activity. Subtypes among T cells remained indistinguishable.

Donors each gave around 2.3 ml of blood. In the case of this clonotype: Its target is unknown.

Added by template switching were UMIs that each held a 6-nucleotide sample barcode. TCRdb derives one entry per CDR3 protein from the 5' RACE reads, leaving out DNA. This listing includes fewer than 350,000 distinct CDR3 sequences. This sequence originates from a human donor with ulcerative colitis or Crohn's disease, or a healthy co-twin of an affected twin (not recorded which). This chain uses TRBV10-3 with TRBJ2-7. What was sequenced was blood. CDR3 protein: CAISANSRYEQYF.